Presented here are 23 T cell receptor beta chains from one specimen sequenced in a study of beta chain features in type 1 diabetes. Investigators reverse transcribed all isolated RNA, so they sequenced expressed TCRB transcripts. Repertoires were generated with immunoSEQ multiplex PCR, while TCRdb's copy carries only in-frame clones and drops some. The data show about 300,000 clones, 8% seen once. Sequenced: central memory CD4+ T cells from blood. These receptors originate from a woman aged 18-30 years in good health.

This clone has only a few counts. The genes are TRBV6-6 and TRBJ1-5; D not certain. The V end lost 2 bases, the J end lost 6 bases, and 11 bases lay between the germline ends. The length of the CDR3 is 14 residues. The V gene's germline CDR1 is MNHNY and CDR2 SVGAGI (reference sequence). For the CDR3, the DNA is TGTGCCAGCAGTTACACAACCGCAAGTCAGCCCCAGCATTTT. It codes for CASSYTTASQPQHF.

The chain uses TRBV6-6 and TRBJ2-1; TRBD2 matches 7 bases. The CDR3 contains 12 residues. CDR1 and CDR2 from the germline V gene are MNHNY and SVGAGI (reference sequence). J lost 8 bases, V lost 8 bases, and 6 bases had no gene match. This CDR3 is CASRRGEYEQFF. The CDR3 coding sequence is TGTGCCAGCCGCCGGGGGGAATATGAGCAGTTCTTC.

The CDR3 spells CASSLGPGGGYEQYF. The CDR3 bases are TGTGCCAGCAGCTTAGGTCCCGGGGGTGGCTACGAGCAGTACTTC. The chain is built from TRBV7-6 and TRBJ2-7, with D perhaps matching TRBD2 (6 bases). This CDR3 is built from 15 residues. Germline CDR1 is SGHVS and CDR2 is FNYEAQ. V was pared by 1 base and J by 3 bases, with 13 bases between.

This clone was observed a single time. This chain uses TRBV7-2 with TRBJ2-3; TRBD1 is a possible D gene (6 bases). The CDR3 runs to 15 residues. Germline V lookup: CDR1 SGHTA, CDR2 FQGNSA. V lost 1 base, J lost 6 bases, and 14 bases lay in between. CDR3 loop: CASSLERTGWDTQYF. The CDR3 coding sequence is TGTGCCAGCAGCTTAGAGCGAACAGGGTGGGATACGCAGTATTTT.

This clone was seen a few times. The chain couples TRBV6-8 to TRBJ2-4, with TRBD1 identical over 7 bases. Germline CDR1 and CDR2: MNHGY and SAAAGT. V lost 8 bases, J lost 0 bases, and 4 bases stayed unmatched. CDR3 length: 14 residues. In DNA, the CDR3 is TGTGCCAGCGGACAGGAGGTAGCCAAAAACATTCAGTACTTC. It is translated as CASGQEVAKNIQYF.

In its sample, this clone was seen a few times. The chain employs TRBV12-2 and TRBJ2-7; the listed D gene, TRBD2, was not tested against the DNA. TRBV12-2 is shown as a pseudogene. This CDR3 has 15 residues. The CDR3 coding sequence is TGTGCAAGTCGCTCTCCGCCGGGGAGTTTGTACGAGCAGTACTTC. Translating it yields CASRSPPGSLYEQYF.

This chain connects TRBV27 to TRBJ2-7; no firm D call. CDR3 length equals 11 residues. The germline V gene encodes CDR1 MNHEY and CDR2 SMNVEV (reference sequence). Trimming took off 8 bases at V and 2 bases at J, with 7 bases between the two ends. CDR3 protein: CASGTTYEQYV. CDR3 DNA sequence: TGTGCCAGCGGAACTACCTACGAGCAGTACGTC.

This clone was counted a few times. A read error is the likely source, as a far larger clone sits one nucleotide away. Other DNA sequences in this sample translate to the same CDR3. The chain couples TRBV5-1 to TRBJ2-3; 8 bases align to TRBD1. The J segment lost 4 bases and the V segment lost 10 bases, leaving 11 bases of the junction unmatched. The CDR3 has 14 residues. CDR1 and CDR2 (germline): SGHRS, YFSETQ. The CDR3 bases are TGCGCCCCTACGGCCAGGGGGCGGCCAGATACGCAGTATTTT. The encoded protein is CAPTARGRPDTQYF.

This clone was seen a handful of times. This CDR3 is CASSQDPTSSRYTF. The CDR3 coding sequence is TGCGCCAGCAGCCAAGATCCCACGTCCTCGCGCTACACCTTC. The genes are TRBV4-3 and TRBJ1-2; D unclear. Germline V lookup: CDR1 LGHNA, CDR2 YSLEER. The CDR3 covers 14 residues. Trimming pared 0 bases from V and 9 bases from J, leaving 14 bases between.

The chain links TRBV7-9 to TRBJ1-6; D gene uncertain. The CDR3 extends over 15 amino acids. Germline CDR1 is SEHNR and CDR2 is FQNEAQ (reference sequence). V shed 3 bases and J shed 8 bases, with 14 bases lying between them. The CDR3 DNA sequence: TGTGCCAGCAGCTTTCGGAATTTAGCGGATTCACCCCTCCACTTT. It yields the protein CASSFRNLADSPLHF.

The table lists this clone with many counts. The V gene is TRBV7-9, the J gene TRBJ2-3, with D tentatively TRBD1 or TRBD2 (5 bases each). V gave up 7 bases and J gave up 8 bases, with 19 bases separating them. The CDR3 runs to 14 residues. Germline CDR1 is SEHNR and CDR2 is FQNEAQ (reference sequence). In DNA, the CDR3 is TGTGCCAGCACCCAAGGGAGCAAGCAGGGTACGCAGTATTTT. Encoded protein: CASTQGSKQGTQYF.

This chain links TRBV5-4 with TRBJ2-5; the match to TRBD1 covers 11 bases. Germline CDR1 and CDR2: SGHNT and YYREEE (reference sequence). The V segment lost 4 bases and the J segment 4 bases; nucleotides outside the gene matches: 12. The CDR3 totals 17 residues. The CDR3 region is CASSPRTGGFRPETQYF. The CDR3 DNA is TGTGCCAGCAGCCCTCGGACAGGGGGCTTCAGGCCAGAGACCCAGTACTTC.

The chain combines TRBV7-8 with TRBJ2-7; D is undetermined. The ends were cut back, 3 bases at V and 4 bases at J, with 7 bases in the middle. This CDR3 comprises 12 residues. Looked up from germline, CDR1 is SGHVS and CDR2 is FQNEAQ. For the CDR3, the DNA is TGTGCCAGCAGCTTTGAAACTTACGAGCAGTACGTC. This gives the protein CASSFETYEQYV.

In its sample, this clone was seen a few times. The chain carries TRBV6-4 and TRBJ1-1, with a tentative D call TRBD1 (6 bases). Trimming took 4 bases from V and 1 from J, leaving 7 bases between them. The CDR3 consists of 13 residues. Looked up from germline, CDR1 is MRHNA and CDR2 is SNTAGT. CDR3 residues: CASSVDRNTEAFF. CDR3 DNA sequence: TGTGCCAGCAGTGTGGACAGGAACACTGAAGCTTTCTTT.

The V gene is TRBV18, the J gene TRBJ2-3; D assignment may be TRBD1 or TRBD2 (5 bases each). This CDR3 contains 13 residues. Germline loops: CDR1 KGHSH, CDR2 LQKENI. Trimming removed 5 bases at V and 2 bases at J, with 8 bases between. CDR3 amino acids: CASSGGVTDTQYF. As DNA, the CDR3 is TGTGCCAGCTCAGGGGGAGTCACAGATACGCAGTATTTT.

The chain employs TRBV7-9 and TRBJ1-2, with a weak D call TRBD1 (5 bases). This CDR3 is built from 15 residues. Germline CDR1 reads SEHNR; CDR2 reads FQNEAQ (reference sequence). The V and J ends lost 5 bases and 0 bases respectively, with 13 bases between them. The CDR3 here is CASSDRDGANYGYTF. In DNA, the CDR3 is TGTGCCAGCAGCGACCGGGACGGTGCTAACTATGGCTACACCTTC.

The chain carries TRBV4-3 and TRBJ2-1; a weak D match, TRBD1 (5 bases). The CDR3 runs to 15 residues. Germline assignment: CDR1 LGHNA and CDR2 YSLEER. V was pared by 0 bases and J by 8 bases, with 14 bases between. This CDR3 reads CASSQDWGRSHEQFF. As DNA, the CDR3 is TGCGCCAGCAGCCAAGATTGGGGCAGGAGCCATGAGCAGTTCTTC.

Ten or more counts support this clone. The genes are TRBV2 and TRBJ2-7; 7 bases are a match to TRBD1. V lost 6 bases, J lost 0 bases, and 5 bases stayed unmatched. CDR1 is SNHLY, CDR2 FYNNEI, per germline. The CDR3 contains 14 residues. CDR3 nucleotide sequence: TGTGCCAGCAGGGACCGGGACAGCTCCTACGAGCAGTACTTC. Translation gives CASRDRDSSYEQYF.

This clone was picked up many times. The CDR3, as DNA: TGTGCCAGCAGAAACGACAGGGGTGCGGGGGAGCAGTACGTC. This codes for CASRNDRGAGEQYV. The V gene is TRBV6-5, the J gene TRBJ2-7; 8 bases align to TRBD1. The germline V gene encodes CDR1 MNHEY and CDR2 SVGAGI. J lost 7 bases, V lost 6 bases, and 11 bases had no gene match. The length of the CDR3 is 14 residues.

This clone was counted a few times. The chain recombines TRBV6-5 with TRBJ1-5, with D perhaps matching TRBD1 (5 bases). V lost 5 bases and J lost 6, with 11 bases in between. Germline V gene data show CDR1 as MNHEY and CDR2 as SVGAGI. The length of the CDR3 is 13 residues. This CDR3 is CASSPLTGQPQHF. In DNA form, the CDR3 reads TGTGCCAGCAGTCCCCTTACAGGTCAGCCCCAGCATTTT.

The chain recombines TRBV6-6 with TRBJ2-5; D possibly corresponds to TRBD1 (7 bases). Germline V gene sequence: CDR1 MNHNY, CDR2 SVGAGI (reference sequence). Between the trimmed V and J ends, which lost 6 bases and 3 bases, there was a span of 17 bases. This CDR3 is built from 15 residues. CDR3 in DNA: TGTGCCAGCAGAACGCGGGACAGCGGAGAAGAGACCCAGTACTTC. This translates into CASRTRDSGEETQYF.

V gene TRBV7-3 combines with J gene TRBJ2-3; 8 bases map to TRBD2. V was clipped by 5 bases and J by 4 bases; unmatched bases: 8. The germline V gene has CDR1 SGHTA and CDR2 FQGTGA. The CDR3 is 15 residues long. CDR3 sequence: CASSLQPGGADTQYF. The CDR3 region has the DNA TGTGCCAGCAGCCTTCAACCGGGAGGGGCAGATACGCAGTATTTT.

This clone was seen more than once but under ten times. The gene calls are TRBV18 and TRBJ2-2; D is unclear. The CDR3 contains 14 residues. The ends were cut back, 1 base at V and 3 bases at J, with 6 bases in the middle. The germline CDR1 and CDR2 sequences are KGHSH and LQKENI. The CDR3 here is CASSPRVDTGELFF. For the CDR3, the DNA is TGTGCCAGCTCACCACGGGTCGACACCGGGGAGCTGTTTTTT.